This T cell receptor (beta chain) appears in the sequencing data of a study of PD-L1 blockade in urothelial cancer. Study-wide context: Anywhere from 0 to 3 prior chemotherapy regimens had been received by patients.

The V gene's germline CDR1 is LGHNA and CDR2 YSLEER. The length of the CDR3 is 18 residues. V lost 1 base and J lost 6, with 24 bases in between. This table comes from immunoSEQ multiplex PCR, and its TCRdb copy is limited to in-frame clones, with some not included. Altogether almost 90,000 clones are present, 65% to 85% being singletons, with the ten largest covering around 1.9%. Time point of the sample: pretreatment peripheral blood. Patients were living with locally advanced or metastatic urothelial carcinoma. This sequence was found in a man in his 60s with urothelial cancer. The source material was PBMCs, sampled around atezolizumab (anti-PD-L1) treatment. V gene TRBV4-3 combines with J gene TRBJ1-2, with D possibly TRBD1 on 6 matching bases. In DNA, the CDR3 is TGCGCCAGCAGCCAAGTTATTAGTTGGCAGGGGAATGTGGATGGCTACACCTTC. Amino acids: CASSQVISWQGNVDGYTF.